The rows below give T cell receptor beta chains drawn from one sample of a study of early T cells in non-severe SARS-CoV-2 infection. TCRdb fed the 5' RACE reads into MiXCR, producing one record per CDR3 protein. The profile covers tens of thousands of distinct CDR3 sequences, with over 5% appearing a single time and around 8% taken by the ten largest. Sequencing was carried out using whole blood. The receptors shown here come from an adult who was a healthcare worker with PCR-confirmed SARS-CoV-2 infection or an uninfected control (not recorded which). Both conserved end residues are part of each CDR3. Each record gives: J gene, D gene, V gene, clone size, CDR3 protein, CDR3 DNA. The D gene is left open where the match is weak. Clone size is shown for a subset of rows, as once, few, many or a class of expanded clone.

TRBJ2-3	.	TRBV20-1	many	CSARVGDVTQYF	TGCAGTGCTAGAGTGGGGGACGTTACGCAGTATTTT
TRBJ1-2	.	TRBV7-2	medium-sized	CASSVSGGLGYGYTF	TGTGCCAGCAGCGTAAGCGGGGGGCTCGGCTATGGCTACACCTTC
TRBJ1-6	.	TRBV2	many	CASRGTSVNSPLHF	TGTGCCAGCAGAGGGACGTCCGTTAATTCACCCCTCCACTTT
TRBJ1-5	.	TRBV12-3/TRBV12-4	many	CASSLARGAAQPQHF	TGTGCCAGCAGTTTAGCGCGCGGGGCCGCTCAGCCCCAGCATTTT
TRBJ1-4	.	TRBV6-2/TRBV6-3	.	CATTSLSQGPASEKLFF	TGTGCCACCACCAGCCTCTCTCAGGGCCCCGCCAGCGAAAAACTGTTTTTT
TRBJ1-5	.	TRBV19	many	CASSNRVRNQPQHF	TGTGCCAGTAGTAACAGGGTCCGCAATCAGCCCCAGCATTTT
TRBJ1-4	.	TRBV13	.	CAKLQGLVEKLFF	TGTGCCAAATTACAGGGCCTCGTGGAAAAACTGTTTTTT
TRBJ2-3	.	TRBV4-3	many	CASSRQKGDTQYF	TGCGCCAGCAGCCGCCAAAAAGGAGATACGCAGTATTTT
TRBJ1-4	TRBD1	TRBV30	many	CAWREDGTGREKLFF	TGTGCCTGGAGAGAAGACGGGACAGGGAGAGAAAAACTGTTTTTT
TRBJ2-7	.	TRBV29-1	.	CSVGKDMRSYEQYF	TGCAGCGTTGGCAAGGACATGCGCTCCTACGAGCAGTACTTC
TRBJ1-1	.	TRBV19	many	CASSILDGTEAFF	TGTGCCAGTAGTATTCTGGACGGCACTGAAGCTTTCTTT
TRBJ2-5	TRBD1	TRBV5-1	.	CASRGTEQETQYF	TGCGCCAGCAGGGGGACAGAACAAGAGACCCAGTACTTC
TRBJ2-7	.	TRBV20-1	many	CSASLRPYEQYF	TGCAGTGCTAGCTTAAGACCCTACGAGCAGTACTTC
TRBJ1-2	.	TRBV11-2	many	CASSLRSGISNYGYTF	TGTGCCAGCAGCCTCCGATCCGGGATATCTAACTATGGCTACACCTTC
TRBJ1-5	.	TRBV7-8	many	CASSSDVSNQPQHF	TGTGCCAGCAGCTCAGACGTCAGCAATCAGCCCCAGCATTTT
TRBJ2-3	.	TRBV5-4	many	CASSLGILGSTDTQYF	TGTGCCAGCAGCTTGGGGATTCTCGGTAGCACAGATACGCAGTATTTT
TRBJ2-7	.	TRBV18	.	CASSPTQTSYEQYF	TGTGCCAGCTCACCGACGCAGACGTCCTACGAGCAGTACTTC
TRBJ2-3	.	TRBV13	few	CASSFRQGRSTDTQYF	TGTGCCAGCAGCTTTCGGCAGGGGCGAAGCACAGATACGCAGTATTTT
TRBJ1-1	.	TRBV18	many	CASSPGNTEAFF	TGTGCCAGCTCACCAGGGAACACTGAAGCTTTCTTT
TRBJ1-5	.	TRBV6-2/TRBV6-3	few	CASSFWTYNQPQHF	TGTGCCAGCAGTTTTTGGACCTACAATCAGCCCCAGCATTTT
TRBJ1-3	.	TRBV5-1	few	CASSLGDVGNTIYF	TGCGCCAGCAGCTTGGGGGACGTTGGAAACACCATATATTTT
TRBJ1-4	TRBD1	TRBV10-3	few	CAISANDRGNEKLFF	TGTGCCATCAGTGCGAATGACAGGGGTAACGAAAAACTGTTTTTT
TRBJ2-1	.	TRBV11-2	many	CASSLGAASYNEQFF	TGTGCCAGCAGCTTAGGAGCGGCCTCCTACAATGAGCAGTTCTTC
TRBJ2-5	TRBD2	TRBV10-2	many	CASSEYSGGQETQYF	TGCGCCAGCAGTGAATATAGCGGGGGCCAAGAGACCCAGTACTTC
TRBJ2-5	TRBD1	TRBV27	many	CASSPYPGTGGQTQYF	TGTGCCAGCAGTCCTTACCCCGGGACAGGGGGCCAGACCCAGTACTTC
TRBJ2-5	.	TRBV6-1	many	CASSERRRLIQTQYF	TGTGCCAGCAGTGAAAGACGGAGGTTGATTCAGACCCAGTACTTC
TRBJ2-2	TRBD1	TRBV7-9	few	CASSRQGSTGELFF	TGTGCCAGCAGCAGACAGGGTTCTACCGGGGAGCTGTTTTTT
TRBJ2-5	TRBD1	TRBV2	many	CASSRTGLETQYF	TGTGCCAGCAGCCGGACAGGGCTGGAGACCCAGTACTTC
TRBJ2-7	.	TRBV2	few	CASSEANYEQYF	TGTGCCAGCAGTGAAGCTAACTACGAGCAGTACTTC
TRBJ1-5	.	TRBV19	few	CASSLGGANQPQHF	TGTGCCAGTAGCCTGGGCGGGGCCAATCAGCCCCAGCATTTT
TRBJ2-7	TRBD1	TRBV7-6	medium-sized	CASSLPEGQGLNEQYF	TGTGCCAGCAGCTTACCGGAGGGACAGGGTCTAAACGAGCAGTACTTC
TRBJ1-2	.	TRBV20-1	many	CSARGQGSGGNYGYTF	TGCAGTGCTAGAGGTCAGGGGAGTGGGGGAAACTATGGCTACACCTTC
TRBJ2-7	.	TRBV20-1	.	CSASAGRYEQYF	TGCAGTGCTAGCGCAGGGCGATACGAGCAGTACTTC
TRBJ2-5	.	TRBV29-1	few	CSVRRIQETQYF	TGCAGCGTAAGACGCATCCAAGAGACCCAGTACTTC
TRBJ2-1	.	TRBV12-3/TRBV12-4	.	CASFRGNNEQFF	TGTGCCAGCTTTCGGGGGAACAATGAGCAGTTCTTC
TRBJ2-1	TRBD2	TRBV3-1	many	CASSQVGVIAGGLVQFF	TGTGCCAGCAGCCAAGTCGGGGTAATAGCGGGGGGCCTCGTGCAGTTCTTC
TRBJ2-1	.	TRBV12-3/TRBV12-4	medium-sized	CASSLNRWNEQFF	TGTGCCAGCAGTTTAAATAGGTGGAATGAGCAGTTCTTC
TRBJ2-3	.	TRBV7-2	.	CASSLLGRTDTQYF	TGTGCCAGCAGCTTACTTGGCAGGACAGATACGCAGTATTTT
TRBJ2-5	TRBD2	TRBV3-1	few	CASSQGAGDFQETQYF	TGTGCCAGCAGCCAAGGGGCGGGGGACTTCCAAGAGACCCAGTACTTC
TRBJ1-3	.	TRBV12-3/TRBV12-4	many	CASSLNSLAGNTIYF	TGTGCCAGCAGTTTAAACAGCCTCGCTGGAAACACCATATATTTT
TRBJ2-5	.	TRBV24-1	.	CATSDPGGGETQYF	TGTGCCACCAGTGACCCTGGCGGTGGAGAGACCCAGTACTTC
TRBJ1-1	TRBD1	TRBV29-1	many	CSVVAGGLKGNTEAFF	TGCAGCGTTGTCGCAGGGGGCTTAAAAGGGAACACTGAAGCTTTCTTT
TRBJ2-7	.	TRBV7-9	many	CASSLFGGPYEQYF	TGTGCCAGCAGCTTATTCGGGGGGCCCTACGAGCAGTACTTC
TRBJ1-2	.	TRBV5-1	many	CASSLATGKGYGYTF	TGCGCCAGCAGCTTGGCAACAGGGAAGGGGTATGGCTACACCTTC
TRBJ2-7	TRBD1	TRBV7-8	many	CASSLGPGTGYPYEQYF	TGTGCCAGCAGTCTAGGACCCGGGACAGGTTATCCCTACGAGCAGTACTTC
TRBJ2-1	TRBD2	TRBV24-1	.	CATSDRGTSGISSYNEQFF	TGTGCCACCAGTGATCGCGGGACTAGCGGGATCAGCTCCTACAATGAGCAGTTCTTC
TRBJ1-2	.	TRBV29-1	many	CSVEAAGDGYTF	TGCAGCGTTGAAGCGGCGGGAGACGGCTACACCTTC
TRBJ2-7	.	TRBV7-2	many	CASSSPSGGGPIYEQYF	TGTGCCAGCAGTTCCCCCTCAGGGGGGGGGCCGATCTACGAGCAGTACTTC
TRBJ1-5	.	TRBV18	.	CASCSGGGQPQHF	TGTGCCAGCTGCTCCGGGGGCGGGCAGCCCCAGCATTTT
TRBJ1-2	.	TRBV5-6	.	CASSQGPINYGYTF	TGTGCCAGCAGCCAAGGACCTATCAACTATGGCTACACCTTC
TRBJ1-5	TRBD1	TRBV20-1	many	CSAAPHDRGINQPQHF	TGCAGTGCTGCCCCCCATGACAGGGGGATCAATCAGCCCCAGCATTTT
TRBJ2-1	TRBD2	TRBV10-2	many	CASSEPAGGLNEQFF	TGCGCCAGCAGTGAACCAGCGGGGGGGCTTAATGAGCAGTTCTTC
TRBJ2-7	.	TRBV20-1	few	CSAPSLRAEQYF	TGCAGTGCCCCCTCGTTGAGGGCCGAGCAGTACTTC
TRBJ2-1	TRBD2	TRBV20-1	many	CSAMAGAYNEQFF	TGCAGTGCTATGGCGGGGGCCTACAATGAGCAGTTCTTC
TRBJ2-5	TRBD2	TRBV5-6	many	CASSLGVAGAEETQYF	TGTGCCAGCAGCTTGGGGGTAGCGGGGGCAGAAGAGACCCAGTACTTC
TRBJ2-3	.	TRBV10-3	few	CAISDAGLDTDTQYF	TGTGCCATCAGTGATGCGGGACTCGACACAGATACGCAGTATTTT
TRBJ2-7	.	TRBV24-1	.	CVTSDLYEQYF	TGTGTCACCAGTGATTTGTACGAGCAGTACTTC